This TCR beta chain stems from a study of T cells in Graves' hyperthyroidism and ophthalmopathy. Study at large: Upon initial diagnosis and before any treatment, peripheral blood was collected.

This clonotype is a singleton in its sample. V lost 6 bases to trimming and J lost 4 bases, with 16 bases between them. CDR3 length: 15 amino acids. The germline gives CDR1 MNHEY, CDR2 SMNVEV (reference sequence). Amplification yielded TCR beta CDR3 regions, with RNA transcripts as the source. First-round RT-PCR targeting the TCR CDR3 was performed with the HTBI primer set. TCRdb re-called the multiplex PCR reads through MiXCR, storing one row per CDR3 protein. The data show 550,000 to 600,000 distinct CDR3 sequences, with 14% seen just once and roughly 6.9% held by the top ten. This receptor was obtained from a woman younger than 30 with Graves' ophthalmopathy. This sequence joins TRBV27 and TRBJ2-1, with a weak D call TRBD2 (5 bases). Sequencing used blood. The CDR3 coding sequence is TGTGCCAGCAGCCTCAGAACCGGGATTTACAATGAGCAGTTCTTC. It specifies CASSLRTGIYNEQFF.